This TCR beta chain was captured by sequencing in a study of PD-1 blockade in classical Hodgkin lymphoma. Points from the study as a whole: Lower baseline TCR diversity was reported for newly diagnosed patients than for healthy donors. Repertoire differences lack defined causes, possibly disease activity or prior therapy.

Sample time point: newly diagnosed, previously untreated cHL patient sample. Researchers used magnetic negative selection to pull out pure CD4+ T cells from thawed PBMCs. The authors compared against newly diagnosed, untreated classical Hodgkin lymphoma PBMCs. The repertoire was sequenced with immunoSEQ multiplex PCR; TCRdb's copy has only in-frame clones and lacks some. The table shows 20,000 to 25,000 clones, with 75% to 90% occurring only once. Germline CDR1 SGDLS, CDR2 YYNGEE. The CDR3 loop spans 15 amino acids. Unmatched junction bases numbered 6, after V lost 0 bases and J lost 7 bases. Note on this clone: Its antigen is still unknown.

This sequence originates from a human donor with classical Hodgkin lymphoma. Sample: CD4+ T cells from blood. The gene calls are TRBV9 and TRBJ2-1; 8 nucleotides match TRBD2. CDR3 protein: CASSVAGGASNEQFF. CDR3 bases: TGTGCCAGCAGCGTAGCGGGAGGGGCTTCGAATGAGCAGTTCTTC.